This TCR beta chain was sequenced for a study of shared clonotypes between healthy human individuals. V was pared by 2 bases and J by 7 bases, with 17 bases between. CDR1 and CDR2 (germline): SEHNR, FQNEAQ (reference sequence). The CDR3 covers 16 residues. Naive CD8 populations comprised CD45RO-negative cells positively selected for CCR7, excluding terminally differentiated effector memory CD45RA+ cells. This clone has a single count. Sequenced by immunoSEQ multiplex PCR; TCRdb stores in-frame clones only, minus some. The sample has roughly 2,000,000 clones, approximately 94% seen once. The sequence derives from a man aged 18 to 30 in good health. Sequenced: naive CD8+ T cells sorted from blood. The genes are TRBV7-9 and TRBJ1-4; D is perhaps TRBD1 (5 bases). The CDR3 sequence is CASSLSWGQQGEKLFF. The DNA of the CDR3 is TGTGCCAGCAGCTTATCCTGGGGCCAGCAGGGTGAAAAACTGTTTTTT.